This entry lists 21 T cell receptor beta chains sequenced from one sample in a study of blood T cells in healthy people across ages. A second PCR, run for roughly 7 to 11 cycles, used a sample-barcoded 5' primer plus a J-beta primer mix. TCRdb itself ran the 5' RACE reads through MiXCR, one entry per CDR3 protein. This table holds around 800,000 distinct CDR3 sequences, roughly 24% found once. These data were likewise used in another study, on T cells of mothers and their children.

Sequencing used blood. Receptor source: a boy younger than 18 in good health.

This clonotype turned up a few times. The J gene is TRBJ1-5, the V gene TRBV10-3, with D unclear. Trimming removed 6 bases at V and 4 bases at J, with 13 bases between. This CDR3 contains 14 residues. In germline, CDR1 is ENHRY, CDR2 SYGVKD. The CDR3 sequence: CAISANGENQPQHF. DNA for the CDR3: TGTGCCATCAGCGCAAATGGGGAGAATCAGCCCCAGCATTTT.

The chain links TRBV6-1 to TRBJ2-2; no definite D call. CDR3 length: 15 residues. Germline lookup yields CDR1 MNHNS and CDR2 SASEGT. Trimming pared 2 bases from V and 4 bases from J, leaving 11 bases between. This CDR3 is CASSENEAVTGELFF. CDR3 nucleotide sequence: TGTGCCAGCAGTGAAAATGAGGCGGTCACCGGGGAGCTGTTTTTT.

This clonotype showed up just once. The chain couples TRBV6-1 to TRBJ2-7; 7 nucleotides match TRBD1. The CDR3 is made up of 14 amino acids. Germline V gene data show CDR1 as MNHNS and CDR2 as SASEGT. V lost 0 bases and J lost 3; bases outside the gene matches: 2. CDR3 sequence (DNA): TGTGCCAGCAGTGAAGCGGCAGGGGGCTACGAGCAGTACTTC. Amino acid sequence: CASSEAAGGYEQYF.

The gene calls are TRBV20-1 and TRBJ2-1; 11 nucleotides match TRBD2. With 4 bases clipped from V and 4 bases from J, the junction kept 6 bases outside the gene matches. In germline, CDR1 is DFQATT, CDR2 SNEGSKA (reference sequence). CDR3 length equals 15 residues. CDR3 region: CSATASGGPYNEQFF. The CDR3 nucleotides are TGCAGTGCTACTGCTAGCGGGGGGCCTTACAATGAGCAGTTCTTC.

The chain couples TRBV6-6 to TRBJ1-2; D uncertain. Germline CDR1 MNHNY, CDR2 SVGAGI (reference sequence). The CDR3 totals 14 residues. V was trimmed by 0 bases and J by 8 bases, leaving 13 bases between them. In DNA, the CDR3 is TGTGCCAGCAGTTACTCGAGTAGGGAAGGCGGCTACACCTTC. This translates into CASSYSSREGGYTF.

The chain is built from TRBV12-3 or TRBV12-4 and TRBJ2-3; D possibly uses TRBD1 or TRBD2 (6 bases each). The length of the CDR3 is 16 residues. The germline V and J ends were trimmed by 5 bases and 2 bases, with 17 bases remaining between them. The CDR3 DNA sequence: TGTGCCAGCAGTCGGGGGCTGATCAAAAACACAGATACGCAGTATTTT. It is translated as CASSRGLIKNTDTQYF.

This clonotype was found a few times. CDR3 nucleotides: TGTGCCAGCAGGTTGAGGGGGACAGAAAGCGAGCAGTACTTC. Amino acid sequence: CASRLRGTESEQYF. J is TRBJ2-1 and V is TRBV3-1; 7 nucleotides agree with TRBD1. TRBJ2-7 explains the end of the DNA better; the J call may be wrong. Looked up from germline, CDR1 is LGHDT and CDR2 is YNNKEL (reference sequence). The CDR3 is 14 amino acids.

This clonotype was observed a handful of times. The chain couples TRBV29-1 to TRBJ2-5; D ambiguous. The CDR3 is 12 amino acids. V lost 5 bases and J 2 bases, leaving 9 bases between the germline ends. CDR1 is SQVTM and CDR2 is ANQGSEA in the germline V gene. This CDR3 is CSVRAPQETQYF. DNA of the CDR3: TGCAGCGTTAGGGCACCTCAAGAGACCCAGTACTTC.

This clonotype was counted between two and nine times. The chain couples TRBV20-1 to TRBJ2-4; unclear D gene. Per the germline V gene, CDR1 is DFQATT and CDR2 is SNEGSKA (reference sequence). V lost 3 bases to trimming and J lost 0 bases, with 12 bases between them. This CDR3 contains 15 residues. The CDR3 region is CSARSPLEAKNIQYF. The CDR3 DNA reads TGCAGTGCTAGGTCCCCGCTAGAAGCCAAAAACATTCAGTACTTC.

This clonotype was counted only a few times. The chain couples TRBV6-1 to TRBJ1-1; D is uncertain. Trimming removed 6 bases at V and 1 base at J, with 9 bases between. CDR3 size: 13 residues. Germline values: CDR1 MNHNS, CDR2 SASEGT. The CDR3 bases are TGTGCCAGCAGCGCTGTCAAGAACACTGAAGCTTTCTTT. It is translated as CASSAVKNTEAFF.

The CDR3 nucleotides read TGTGCCAGCAGGTTAGGACAGGGGGCGACCACTGAAGCTTTCTTT. As protein: CASRLGQGATTEAFF. The rearrangement links TRBV6-5 to TRBJ1-1; 11 positions match TRBD1. V shed 6 bases and J 4 bases; nucleotides not matched to a gene: 7. Germline V gene lookup returns CDR1 MNHEY and CDR2 SVGAGI. CDR3 size: 15 residues.

On this clonotype: One end of the junction is discordant with germline, which a read error may explain. The V call is TRBV29-1, the J call TRBJ1-1, with D tentatively TRBD1 (6 bases). The V gene's germline CDR1 is SQVTM and CDR2 ANQGSEA. The CDR3 loop spans 14 amino acids. CDR3 sequence: CSVFRGVRNPEAFF. The CDR3 bases are TGCAGCGTTTTCAGGGGAGTTAGGAACCCTGAAGCTTTCTTT.

The rearrangement joins TRBV29-1 to TRBJ1-2, with a weak D call TRBD1 (5 bases). CDR1 SQVTM and CDR2 ANQGSEA come from the germline V gene. Trimming removed 2 bases from V and 6 bases from J, with 10 bases in between. This CDR3 has 12 residues. CDR3 region: CSVERGFDGYTF. Written as DNA, the CDR3 is TGCAGCGTTGAAAGGGGTTTCGATGGCTACACCTTC.

This chain joins TRBV3-1 and TRBJ2-7, with 8 nucleotides matching TRBD1. The CDR3 is 14 residues long. The germline gives CDR1 LGHDT, CDR2 YNNKEL (reference sequence). The ends lost 6 bases at V and 2 bases at J; junction bases unmatched: 6. As DNA, the CDR3 is TGTGCCAGCAGACAACAGGGGGAGACCTACGAGCAGTACTTC. Its protein product is CASRQQGETYEQYF.

This clonotype has just a few counts. The chain recombines TRBV18 with TRBJ2-7; tentatively, D is TRBD1 or TRBD2 (5 bases each). The V and J ends lost 2 bases and 0 bases respectively, with 8 bases between them. This CDR3 region has 14 residues. CDR1 is KGHSH and CDR2 is LQKENI in the germline V gene. CDR3 loop: CASSPGTRSYEQYF. CDR3 DNA: TGTGCCAGCTCACCAGGGACGCGCTCCTACGAGCAGTACTTC.

The chain recombines TRBV5-4 with TRBJ2-4; 7 positions agree with TRBD1. Germline CDR1 is SGHNT and CDR2 is YYREEE (reference sequence). The CDR3 loop spans 15 amino acids. With V trimmed by 2 bases and J by 0 bases, 2 bases remained unmatched. CDR3 DNA: TGTGCCAGCAGCTTTGGGGACAGAGCCAAAAACATTCAGTACTTC. Amino acid sequence: CASSFGDRAKNIQYF.

The sample holds a few counts of this clonotype. The V call is TRBV29-1, the J call TRBJ2-1; unclear D gene. V was clipped by 5 bases and J by 2 bases, with 13 bases between them. The CDR3 runs 14 residues. Per germline, CDR1 SQVTM and CDR2 ANQGSEA. The CDR3 spells CSVLSTETYNEQFF. Here the CDR3 DNA reads TGCAGCGTTCTGAGCACGGAGACCTACAATGAGCAGTTCTTC.

Notes on this clonotype: One end of the junction varies from germline; a read error may be responsible. The rearrangement links TRBV9 to TRBJ2-7; D unresolved. CDR3 length equals 14 residues. CDR1 SGDLS and CDR2 YYNGEE come from the germline V gene. CDR3 sequence reads: CASSLDIEGPSRNF. The CDR3 region has the DNA TGTGCCAGCAGCCTCGACATCGAAGGTCCCTCGCGAAACTTC.

This sequence joins TRBV29-1 and TRBJ1-1; 10 positions agree with TRBD1. After removal of 4 bases from V and 4 bases from J, the junction contained 6 bases not matched to a gene. This CDR3 comprises 14 residues. CDR1 is SQVTM and CDR2 is ANQGSEA in the germline V gene. The CDR3 spells CSVVGQGLFTEAFF. The CDR3 nucleotides read TGCAGCGTTGTGGGACAGGGGTTGTTCACTGAAGCTTTCTTT.

The rearrangement joins TRBV28 to TRBJ1-1, with 8 bases aligning to TRBD1. From germline, CDR1 is MDHEN and CDR2 SYDVKM. The CDR3 length is 14 residues. Trimming removed 6 bases from V and 6 bases from J; junction bases left unmatched: 9. CDR3 in amino acids: CASRTRTGLAEAFF. CDR3 nucleotides: TGTGCCAGCAGAACCAGGACAGGGCTGGCTGAAGCTTTCTTT.

This clonotype turned up a few times. The junction shows a germline mismatch at one end, possibly a read error. The J gene is TRBJ2-5, the V gene TRBV27, with D perhaps being TRBD1 or TRBD2 (5 bases each). CDR1 and CDR2 from the germline V gene are MNHEY and SMNVEV (reference sequence). The CDR3 has 13 residues. This CDR3 reads CASSPGAQGTQYF. In DNA form, the CDR3 reads TGTGCCAGCAGCCCCGGGGCGCAAGGGACCCAGTACTTC.